This T cell receptor (beta chain) appears in the sequencing data of a study of preoperative IRX-2 immunotherapy in early breast cancer. There are 14 residues in the CDR3. V was trimmed by 4 bases and J by 2 bases, leaving 9 bases between them. The germline V gene has CDR1 MNHGY and CDR2 SAAAGT. The treatment: preoperative locoregional IRX-2 cytokine immunotherapy. This phase Ib study tested locoregional IRX-2 cytokine immunotherapy given before surgery. Sample share makes this clone medium-sized. TCRdb's table, derived via immunoSEQ multiplex PCR, lists solely in-frame clones and lacks some. The data hold approximately 6,200 clones, with roughly three quarters observed a single time.

V gene TRBV6-8 combines with J gene TRBJ1-3; no reliable D call. This sequence was found in a human donor with breast cancer. The source material was tumor tissue, sampled before IRX-2 immunotherapy. CDR3 coding DNA: TGTGCCAGCAGTTTAAGGGCTGCTGGAAACACCATATATTTT. As protein: CASSLRAAGNTIYF.